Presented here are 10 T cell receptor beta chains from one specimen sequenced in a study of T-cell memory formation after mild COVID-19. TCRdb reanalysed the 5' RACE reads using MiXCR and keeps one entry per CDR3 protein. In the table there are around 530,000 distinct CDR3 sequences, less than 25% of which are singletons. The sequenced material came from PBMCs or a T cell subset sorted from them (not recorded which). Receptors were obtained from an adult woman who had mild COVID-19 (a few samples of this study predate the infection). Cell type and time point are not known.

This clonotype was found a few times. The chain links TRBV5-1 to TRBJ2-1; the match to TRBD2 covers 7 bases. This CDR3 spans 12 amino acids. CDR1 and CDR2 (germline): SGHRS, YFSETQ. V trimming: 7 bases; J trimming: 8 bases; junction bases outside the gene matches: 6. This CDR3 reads CASGAGDDEQFF. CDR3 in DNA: TGCGCCAGCGGCGCGGGGGACGATGAGCAGTTCTTC.

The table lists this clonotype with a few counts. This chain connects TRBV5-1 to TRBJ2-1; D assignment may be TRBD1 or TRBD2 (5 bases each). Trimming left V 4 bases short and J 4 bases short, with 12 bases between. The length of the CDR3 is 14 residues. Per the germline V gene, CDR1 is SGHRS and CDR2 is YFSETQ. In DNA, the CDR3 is TGCGCCAGCAGCCTCGGGGCGAGGTACAATGAGCAGTTCTTC. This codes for CASSLGARYNEQFF.

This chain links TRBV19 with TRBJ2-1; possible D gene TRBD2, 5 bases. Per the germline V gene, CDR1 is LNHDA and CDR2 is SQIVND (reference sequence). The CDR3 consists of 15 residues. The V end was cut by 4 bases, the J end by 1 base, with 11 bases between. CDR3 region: CASSRRAVSYNEQFF. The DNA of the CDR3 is TGTGCCAGTAGTAGACGAGCGGTTTCCTACAATGAGCAGTTCTTC.

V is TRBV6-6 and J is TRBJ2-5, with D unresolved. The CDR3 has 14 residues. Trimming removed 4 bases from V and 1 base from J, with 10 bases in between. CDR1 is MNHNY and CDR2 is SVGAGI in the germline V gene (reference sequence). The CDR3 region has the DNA TGTGCCAGCAGTTTGTATCTCTTCCAAGAGACCCAGTACTTC. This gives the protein CASSLYLFQETQYF.

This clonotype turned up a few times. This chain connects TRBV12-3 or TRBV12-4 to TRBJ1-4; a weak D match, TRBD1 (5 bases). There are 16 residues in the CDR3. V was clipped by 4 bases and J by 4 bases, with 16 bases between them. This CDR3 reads CASSSTPSGDNEKLFF. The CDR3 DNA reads TGTGCCAGCAGTTCTACCCCGTCGGGGGATAATGAAAAACTGTTTTTT.

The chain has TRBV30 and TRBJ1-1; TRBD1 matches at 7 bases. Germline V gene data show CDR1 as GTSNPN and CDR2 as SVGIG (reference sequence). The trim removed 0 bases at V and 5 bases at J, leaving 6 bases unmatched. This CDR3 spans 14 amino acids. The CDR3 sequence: CAWSVPDRLTEAFF. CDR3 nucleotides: TGTGCCTGGAGTGTACCGGACAGGTTAACTGAAGCTTTCTTT.

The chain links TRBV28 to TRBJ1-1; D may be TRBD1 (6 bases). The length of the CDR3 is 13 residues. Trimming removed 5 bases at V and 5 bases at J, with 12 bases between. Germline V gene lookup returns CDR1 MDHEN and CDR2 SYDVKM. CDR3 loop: CASSTQGRTEAFF. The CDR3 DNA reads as TGTGCCAGCAGTACTCAGGGGCGAACTGAAGCTTTCTTT.

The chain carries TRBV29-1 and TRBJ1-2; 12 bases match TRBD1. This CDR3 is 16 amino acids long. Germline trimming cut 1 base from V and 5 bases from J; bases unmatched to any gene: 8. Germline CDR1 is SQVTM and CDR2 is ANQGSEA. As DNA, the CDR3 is TGCAGCGTTGAAGGCGGGACAGGGGGCGCGCGGTATGGCTACACCTTC. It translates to CSVEGGTGGARYGYTF.

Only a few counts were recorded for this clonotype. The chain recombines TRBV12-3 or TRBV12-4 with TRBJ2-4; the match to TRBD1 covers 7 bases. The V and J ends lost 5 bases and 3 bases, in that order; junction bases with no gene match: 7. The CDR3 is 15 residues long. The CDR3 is CASSVTGKSKNIQYF. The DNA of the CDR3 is TGTGCCAGCAGTGTGACAGGGAAGAGCAAAAACATTCAGTACTTC.

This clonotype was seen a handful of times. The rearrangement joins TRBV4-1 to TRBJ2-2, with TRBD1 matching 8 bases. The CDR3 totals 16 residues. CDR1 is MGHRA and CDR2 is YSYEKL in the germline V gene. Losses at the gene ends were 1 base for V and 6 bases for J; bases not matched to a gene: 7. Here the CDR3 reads CASSQVFAGQAGELFF. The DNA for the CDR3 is TGCGCCAGCAGCCAAGTGTTCGCGGGACAGGCCGGGGAGCTGTTTTTT.